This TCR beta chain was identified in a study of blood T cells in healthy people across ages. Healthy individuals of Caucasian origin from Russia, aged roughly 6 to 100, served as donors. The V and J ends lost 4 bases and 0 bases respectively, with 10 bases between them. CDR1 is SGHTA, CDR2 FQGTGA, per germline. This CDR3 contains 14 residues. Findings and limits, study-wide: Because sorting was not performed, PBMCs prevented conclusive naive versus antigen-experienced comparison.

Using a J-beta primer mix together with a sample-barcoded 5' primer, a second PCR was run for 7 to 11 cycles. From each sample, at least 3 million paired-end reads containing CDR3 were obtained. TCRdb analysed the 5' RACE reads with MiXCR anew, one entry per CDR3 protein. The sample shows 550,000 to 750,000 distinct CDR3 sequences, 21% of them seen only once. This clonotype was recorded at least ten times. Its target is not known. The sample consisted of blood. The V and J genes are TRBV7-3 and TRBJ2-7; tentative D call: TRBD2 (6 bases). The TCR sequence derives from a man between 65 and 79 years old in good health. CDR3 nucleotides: TGTGCCAGCAGCTCGACTAGGAGCTCCTACGAGCAGTACTTC. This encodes CASSSTRSSYEQYF.